This TCR beta chain was identified during a study of cytomegalovirus exposure and HLA in healthy donors (dated by TCRdb to between 2016 and 2019). Looking at the study overall: According to an earlier analysis of a few hundred of the donors, 200 million or so T cells yielded 90 million to 140 million unique TCR beta sequences and more than 250 Gb of sequence data. An early release that covered fewer than 750 HLA-typed donors contained approximately 300 gigabases of sequencing data and tens of millions of unique TCR sequences. Of the roughly 400 genotyped donors, 75% to 85% were placed in the genetic ancestry cluster associated with self-reported Caucasian donors. The study aimed to test whether signatures of past pathogen exposure could be identified by cataloging public T cell receptors. Using immunosequencing, the study profiled T cell repertoires from about 620 subjects and related those repertoires to cytomegalovirus serostatus. Along with the roughly 670-subject first cohort, a separate validation cohort of some 130 different subjects was used. To predict cytomegalovirus infection status, the study brought together high-throughput TCR immunosequencing, statistical association of individual TCRs with disease status, and machine learning. In a later analysis, previously published TCR beta repertoires from hundreds of donors were re-analyzed and high-resolution HLA genotyping was added so that TCR occurrence patterns could be studied. In the later analysis, no new phenotypic data were used to find candidate immune exposures; instead, reliance was placed on TCR beta sequences and their occurrence across donors. To decide whether each TCR beta V gene segment behaved as functional or pseudogenic, an earlier analysis of approximately 600 of the donors relied on high-throughput TCR beta sequencing. Donor age, sex, ethnicity and CMV serostatus were compiled together with the repertoire data. In a later genetic analysis, genome-wide SNP genotypes for about 65% of the roughly 670 donors were used, and that subset was treated as a discovery cohort. All discovery cohort repertoires had been generated using a single sequencing platform. Class I and class II HLA loci were covered by the typing at four-digit resolution. The number of typed donors differed by locus: about 620-640 for A, B, C, DRB1 and DQB1; 500 to 550 for DQA1; some 590 for DPA1; and roughly 490 for DPB1. Five DR-DQ haplotypes were treated as single units for association and clustering because of strong linkage in the cohort. Among roughly 370 genotyped donors of the cohort, an average of 235,054 unique TCR beta nucleotide sequences were sequenced per donor, approximately 20% of them non-productive.

CDR1 and CDR2, per the germline V gene, are SGHRS and YFSETQ. The CDR3, cysteine through phenylalanine, is 15 amino acids long. Solely the CDR3 DNA is kept, with 45 bases framed from the first base. Germline trimming amounts to 4 bases on V and 3 bases on J, with 7 as the count of junction bases outside the gene matches. The cohort comprised approximately 700 healthy bone marrow donors. Cohort members were all nominally healthy when sampled, although unrecorded immune exposures were likely present. The donor tested CMV seronegative and was one of the 352 seronegative cohort members. Each donor provided a peripheral blood sample, and peripheral blood mononuclear cells were used for TCR beta sequencing. Genomic DNA extraction from the blood cell samples was performed with the Qiagen DNeasy Blood Extraction Kit. To prepare the library, the immunoSEQ multiplex PCR assay was applied. The multiplex PCR relied on a mix of 60 forward primers for TCR Vbeta segments and 13 reverse primers for TCR Jbeta segments. The CDR3 region of rearranged TCR beta genes was amplified from genomic DNA with a multiplex PCR assay. Amplified TCR beta libraries were sequenced as 87-base-pair reads on the Illumina HiSeq System. The original methods were these. A later analysis tallied about 77 million unique TCR beta chains across the 660 or so repertoires, and around 10 million of those chains were shared by two or more donors. Raw reads were error-corrected and collapsed into unique sequences with a nearest-neighbor algorithm that merged closely related sequences to remove PCR and sequencing errors. Alignment of CDR3 sequences to IMGT reference sequences was used to assign V, D and J gene segments. Each retained sequence needed at least a six-nucleotide match to both a V gene segment and a J gene segment. Rearrangements were classified as productive when the CDR3 lacked stop codons and remained in frame with V and J, and all other rearrangements were classified as non-productive. CDR3 was defined according to IMGT convention as the region running from the second conserved V-encoded cysteine to the conserved J-encoded phenylalanine. In an earlier analysis of just under 600 of the donors, sequences lacking an unambiguous match to a single V gene segment were excluded. An earlier analysis of about 600 of the donors called V segments functional above 56.7% productive rearrangements and segregating when the between-donor standard deviation exceeded 5%. A statistical classification framework was built for diagnosing cytomegalovirus status from the catalog of TCR beta chain sequences. V and J gene assignment, in a later analysis, came from comparing TCR nucleotide sequences with IMGT/GENE-DB human TR gene sequences. Using the TCRdist pipeline, a later analysis assigned CDR3 sequences along with most-parsimonious VDJ recombination scenarios. A later analysis defined each TCR beta chain by its CDR3 amino acid sequence plus V-gene family, and excluded reads lacking a unique V-gene family. As a way to deal with suspected cross-contamination and a sequencing artifact, a later analysis dropped over 550 nucleotide sequences that were highly shared and had low generation probability. For each public chain, a later analysis derived a clonal expansion index from normalized ranks of inferred template counts within each repertoire. In a later analysis, generation probabilities were computed using a VDJ recombination model fitted to out-of-frame rearrangements, and the results were checked against IGoR. A later analysis scored TCR-TCR, TCR-HLA and TCR-CMV co-occurrence with hypergeometric tests, applying a repertoire-size bias correction to TCR pairs. A later analysis estimated false discovery rates by permuting HLA or CMV assignments 20 times. In a later analysis, co-occurring TCRs were grouped using DBSCAN, with TCRdist sequence similarity added in when clustering inside HLA-allele-positive subsets. Repertoires with fewer than 30,000 or more than 120,000 public chains, plus five repertoires with anomalous nucleotide sharing, were excluded from co-occurrence clustering. TCRdb retrieved this table from immuneACCESS and kept in-frame rearrangements only. Not all clones are present; in checked studies, unresolved V genes account for under half, and no reason is known for the remainder. V and J calls and clone size are copied from that table; D and trimming were computed from the DNA. The sample table contains about 250,000 clones; only one count was recorded for about nine tenths of them. The ten largest make up roughly 1.5% of the sample.

Study-wide findings and limitations: A further reported finding was that TCR beta sequences accurately predicted the HLA-A and HLA-B alleles for most subjects in the first cohort. A later analysis found that most CMV-associated TCR beta chains appeared HLA-restricted, with HLA associations seemingly driven largely by CMV exposure. In vitro tests confirmed that a few of the cytomegalovirus-associated TCR beta chains recognize cytomegalovirus antigens. Because counts were too low, approximately 15 rarely observed V segments, including chromosome 9 orphons, were excluded from the earlier analysis of a few hundred of the donors. According to a later analysis, TCR association rates differed among HLA loci, with DRB1 alleles showing the most associated TCRs and HLA-C alleles showing the fewest. HLA typing was unavailable for some donors at each locus, so association tests used only the typed subset. A later genetic analysis associated a missense DCLRE1C variant with V-gene and J-gene trimming of TCR beta chains, and an independent cohort replicated the association. In an earlier analysis of under 600 of the donors, most TCR beta V segments were observed in productive rearrangements about 90% or about 30% of the time, broadly matching IMGT annotations. A later genetic analysis reported fewer N-insertions in productive TCRs among donors in an Asian-associated ancestry cluster than the roughly 700-donor mean. Across donors, most TCR sequences were observed very rarely, whereas some public TCRs were present in many individuals. Some IMGT-functional V segments, including TRBV6-2 and TRBV6-3, could not be distinguished by the 87-base-pair reads and were therefore excluded. The only immune exposure information available for the cohort was CMV serostatus. The classifier was reported to diagnose cytomegalovirus status with high specificity and sensitivity in both the original and validation cohorts. A later analysis found that HLA-associated TCR beta chains were more clonally expanded and had lower generation probabilities than equally common non-associated chains. Strong co-occurrence of HLA alleles, especially DR and DQ, made assigning TCR associations to individual alleles difficult. Roughly uniform sequencing depth across donors was assumed in presence/absence analyses, although this assumption may not hold. In this cohort, only TCR beta chains were sequenced, and detectable features were limited by the absence of alpha or paired-chain data. The study gave a list of some 150 TCR beta chains associated with cytomegalovirus. Specific HLA alleles were associated with roughly 17,000 TCR beta sequences at a false discovery rate of 0.05 in a later analysis. It was suggested by the authors that the approach could potentially be generalized to other disease states and immunological phenotypes. Correlated functional status among segregating V segments might be attributable to linkage disequilibrium, but an unknown experimental factor could not be ruled out. A cluster of highly shared sequence variants was judged likely to represent a technical artifact of the sequencing pipeline. According to a later analysis, parvovirus B19, influenza, CMV and Epstein-Barr virus appeared linked to several top co-occurrence clusters.

Concerning this clone itself: Its antigen is currently not known. It has no much larger one-base neighbor in the sample; base qualities were not kept.

The chain employs TRBV5-1 and TRBJ2-1; a stretch of 7 junction bases matches TRBD2. The sequenced sample was PBMCs. The origin of this receptor is a girl aged 2 to 10 in good health and CMV-seronegative. In nucleotide form, the sequence is TGCGCCAGCAGCCGGCGGGGCGGGAGCTACAATGAGCAGTTCTTC. Its translation is CASSRRGGSYNEQFF.